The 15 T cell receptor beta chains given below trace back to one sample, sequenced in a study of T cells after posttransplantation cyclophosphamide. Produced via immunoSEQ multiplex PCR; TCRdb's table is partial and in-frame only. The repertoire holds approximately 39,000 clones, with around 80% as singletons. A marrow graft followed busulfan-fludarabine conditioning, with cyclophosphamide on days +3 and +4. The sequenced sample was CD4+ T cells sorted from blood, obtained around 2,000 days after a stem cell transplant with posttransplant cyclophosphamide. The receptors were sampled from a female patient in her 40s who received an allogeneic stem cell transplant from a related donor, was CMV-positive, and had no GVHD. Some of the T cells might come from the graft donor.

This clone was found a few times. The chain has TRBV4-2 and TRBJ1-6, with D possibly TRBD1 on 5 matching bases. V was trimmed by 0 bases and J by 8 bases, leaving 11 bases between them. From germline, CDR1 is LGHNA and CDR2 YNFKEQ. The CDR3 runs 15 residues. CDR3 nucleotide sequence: TGTGCCAGCAGCCAAGATCTACAAGGGGATTCACCCCTCCACTTT. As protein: CASSQDLQGDSPLHF.

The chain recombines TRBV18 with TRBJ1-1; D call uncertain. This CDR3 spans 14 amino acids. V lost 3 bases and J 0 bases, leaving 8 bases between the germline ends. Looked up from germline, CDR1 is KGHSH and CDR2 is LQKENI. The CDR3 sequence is CASSPARMNTEAFF. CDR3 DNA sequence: TGTGCCAGCTCACCCGCGAGGATGAACACTGAAGCTTTCTTT. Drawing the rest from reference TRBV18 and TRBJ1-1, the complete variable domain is NAGVMQNPRHLVRRRGQEARLRCSPMKGHSHVYWYRQLPEEGLKFMVYLQKENIIDESGMPKERFSAEFPKEGPSILRIQQVVRGDSAAYFCASSPARMNTEAFFGQGTRLTVV.

The CDR3 nucleotides read TGCGCCAGCAGCTTGGGAGCGGGACAGGTTGGGGACACCATATATTTT. Translated: CASSLGAGQVGDTIYF. V and J are TRBV5-1 and TRBJ1-3; TRBD1 agrees at 8 bases. This CDR3 region has 16 residues. V lost 0 bases to trimming and J lost 8 bases; unmatched junction nucleotides: 10. Germline V CDR1 and CDR2: SGHRS, YFSETQ.

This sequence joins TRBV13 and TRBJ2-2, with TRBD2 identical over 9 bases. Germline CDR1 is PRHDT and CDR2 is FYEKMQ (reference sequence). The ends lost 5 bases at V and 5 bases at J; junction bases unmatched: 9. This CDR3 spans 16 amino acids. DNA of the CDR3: TGTGCCAGCAGCCCCCCCCTAGCGGGGAGTACCGGGGAGCTGTTTTTT. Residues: CASSPPLAGSTGELFF.

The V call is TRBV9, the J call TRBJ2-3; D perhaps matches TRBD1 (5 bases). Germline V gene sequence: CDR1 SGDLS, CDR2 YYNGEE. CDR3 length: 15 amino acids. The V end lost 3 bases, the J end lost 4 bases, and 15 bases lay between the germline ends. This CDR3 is CASSARLGVPDTQYF. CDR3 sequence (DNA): TGTGCCAGCAGCGCGAGGTTAGGGGTTCCAGATACGCAGTATTTT.

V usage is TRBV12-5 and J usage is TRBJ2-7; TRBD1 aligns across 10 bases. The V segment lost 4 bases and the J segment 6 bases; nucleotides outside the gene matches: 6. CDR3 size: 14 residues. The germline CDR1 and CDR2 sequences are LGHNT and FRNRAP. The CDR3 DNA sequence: TGTGCTAGTGGTTGGGACAGGGGCCTCTTCGAGCAGTACTTC. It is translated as CASGWDRGLFEQYF.

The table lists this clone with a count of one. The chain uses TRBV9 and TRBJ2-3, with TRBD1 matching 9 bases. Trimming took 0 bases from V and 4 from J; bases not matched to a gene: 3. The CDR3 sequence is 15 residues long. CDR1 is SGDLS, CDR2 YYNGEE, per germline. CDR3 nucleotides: TGTGCCAGCAGCGTAGGGACAGGGGCCGCAGATACGCAGTATTTT. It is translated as CASSVGTGAADTQYF.

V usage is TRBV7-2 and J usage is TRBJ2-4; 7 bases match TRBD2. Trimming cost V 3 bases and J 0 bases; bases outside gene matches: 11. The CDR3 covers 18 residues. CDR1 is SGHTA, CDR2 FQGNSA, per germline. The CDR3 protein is CASSFKKTGGVAKNIQYF. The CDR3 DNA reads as TGTGCCAGCAGCTTCAAAAAAACGGGGGGAGTAGCCAAAAACATTCAGTACTTC.

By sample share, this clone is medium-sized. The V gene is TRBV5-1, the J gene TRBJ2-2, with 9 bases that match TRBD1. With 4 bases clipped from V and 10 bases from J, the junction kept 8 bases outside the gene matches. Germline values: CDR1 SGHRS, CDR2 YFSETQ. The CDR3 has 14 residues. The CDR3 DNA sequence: TGCGCCAGCAGCGTGGGACAGGGTAAGACGGAGCTGTTTTTT. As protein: CASSVGQGKTELFF.

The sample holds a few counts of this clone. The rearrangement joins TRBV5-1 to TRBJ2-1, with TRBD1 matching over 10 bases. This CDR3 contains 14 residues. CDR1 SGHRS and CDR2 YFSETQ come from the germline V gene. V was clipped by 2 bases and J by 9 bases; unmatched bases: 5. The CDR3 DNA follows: TGCGCCAGCAGCTTACCGGGACAGGGGAGTGAGCAGTTCTTC. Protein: CASSLPGQGSEQFF.

This CDR3 is CASSLTGGSRDGELFF. The CDR3 region has the DNA TGTGCCAGCAGCTTGACAGGGGGGTCCCGGGACGGGGAGCTGTTTTTT. V gene TRBV7-9 combines with J gene TRBJ2-2; 9 nucleotides align to TRBD1. The germline gives CDR1 SEHNR, CDR2 FQNEAQ (reference sequence). With 3 bases clipped from V and 7 bases from J, the junction kept 9 bases outside the gene matches. CDR3 length equals 16 residues.

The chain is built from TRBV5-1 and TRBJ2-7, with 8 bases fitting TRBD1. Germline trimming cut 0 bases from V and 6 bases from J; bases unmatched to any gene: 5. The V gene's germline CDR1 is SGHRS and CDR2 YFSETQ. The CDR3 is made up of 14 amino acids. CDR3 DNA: TGCGCCAGCAGCTTGGAGCAGGGGGCGTCCGAGCAGTACTTC. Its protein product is CASSLEQGASEQYF.

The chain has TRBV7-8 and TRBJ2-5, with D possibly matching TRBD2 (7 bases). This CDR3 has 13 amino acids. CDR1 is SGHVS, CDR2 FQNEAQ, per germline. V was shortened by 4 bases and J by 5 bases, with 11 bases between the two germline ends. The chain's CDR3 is CASSSQGGETQYF. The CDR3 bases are TGTGCCAGCAGCTCACAGGGAGGGGAGACCCAGTACTTC.

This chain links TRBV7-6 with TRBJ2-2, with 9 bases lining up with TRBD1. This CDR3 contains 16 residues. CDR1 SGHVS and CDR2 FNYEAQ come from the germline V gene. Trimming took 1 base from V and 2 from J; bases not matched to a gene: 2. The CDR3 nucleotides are TGTGCCAGCAGCTTAGGGGACAGGGTCAACACCGGGGAGCTGTTTTTT. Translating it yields CASSLGDRVNTGELFF.

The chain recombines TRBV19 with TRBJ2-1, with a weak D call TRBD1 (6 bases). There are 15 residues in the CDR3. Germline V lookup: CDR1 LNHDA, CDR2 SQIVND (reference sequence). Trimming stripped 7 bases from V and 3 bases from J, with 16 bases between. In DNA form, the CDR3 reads TGTGCCAGTAAGTCAGGGGCAAAGAACTACAATGAGCAGTTCTTC. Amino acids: CASKSGAKNYNEQFF.